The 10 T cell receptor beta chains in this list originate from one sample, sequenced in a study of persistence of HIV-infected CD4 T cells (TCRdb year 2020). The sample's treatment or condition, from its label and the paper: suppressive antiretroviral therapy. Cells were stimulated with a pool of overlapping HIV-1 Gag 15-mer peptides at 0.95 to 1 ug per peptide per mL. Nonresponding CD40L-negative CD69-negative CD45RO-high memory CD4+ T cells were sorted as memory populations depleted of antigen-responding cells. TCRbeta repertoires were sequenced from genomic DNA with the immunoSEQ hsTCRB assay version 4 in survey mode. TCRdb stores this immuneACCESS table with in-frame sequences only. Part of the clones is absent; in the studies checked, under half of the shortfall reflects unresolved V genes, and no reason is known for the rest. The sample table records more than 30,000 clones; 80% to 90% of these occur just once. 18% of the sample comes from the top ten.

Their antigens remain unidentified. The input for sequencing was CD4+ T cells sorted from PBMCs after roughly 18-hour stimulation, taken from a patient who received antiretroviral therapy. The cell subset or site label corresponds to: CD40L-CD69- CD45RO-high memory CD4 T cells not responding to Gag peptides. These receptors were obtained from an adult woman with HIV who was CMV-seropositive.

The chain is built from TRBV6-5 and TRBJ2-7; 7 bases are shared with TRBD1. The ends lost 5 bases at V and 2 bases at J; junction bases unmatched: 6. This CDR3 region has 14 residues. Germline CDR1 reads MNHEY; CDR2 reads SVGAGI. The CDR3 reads CASSRYRGPYEQYF. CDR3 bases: TGTGCCAGCAGTAGGTACAGGGGCCCCTACGAGCAGTACTTC.

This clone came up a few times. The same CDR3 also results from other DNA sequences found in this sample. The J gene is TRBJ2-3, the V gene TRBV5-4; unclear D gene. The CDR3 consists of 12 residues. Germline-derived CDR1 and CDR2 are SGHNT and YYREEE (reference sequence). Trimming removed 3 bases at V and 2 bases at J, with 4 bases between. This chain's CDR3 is CASSSSTDTQYF. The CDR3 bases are TGTGCCAGCAGCTCCTCCACAGATACGCAGTATTTT.

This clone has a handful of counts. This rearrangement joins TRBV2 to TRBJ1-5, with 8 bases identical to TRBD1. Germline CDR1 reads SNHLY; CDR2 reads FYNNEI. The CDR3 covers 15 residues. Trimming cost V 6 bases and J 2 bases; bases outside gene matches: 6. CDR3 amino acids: CASSNGQGGNQPQHF. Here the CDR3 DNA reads TGTGCCAGCAGCAACGGACAGGGAGGCAATCAGCCCCAGCATTTT.

For the CDR3, the DNA is TGCGCCAGCAGCTTACAGGGGCTGTACGATGAGCAGTTCTTC. Protein sequence: CASSLQGLYDEQFF. The chain carries TRBV5-1 and TRBJ2-1; 7 nucleotides align to TRBD1. The CDR3 loop spans 14 amino acids. Germline CDR1 and CDR2: SGHRS and YFSETQ. Trimming removed 2 bases from V and 8 bases from J; junction bases left unmatched: 7.

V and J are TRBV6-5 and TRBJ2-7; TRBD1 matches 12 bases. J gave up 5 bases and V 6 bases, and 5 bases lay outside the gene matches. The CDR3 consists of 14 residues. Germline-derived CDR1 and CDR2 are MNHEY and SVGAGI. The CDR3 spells CASSPGQGAHEQYF. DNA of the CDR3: TGTGCCAGCAGCCCGGGACAGGGGGCCCACGAGCAGTACTTC.

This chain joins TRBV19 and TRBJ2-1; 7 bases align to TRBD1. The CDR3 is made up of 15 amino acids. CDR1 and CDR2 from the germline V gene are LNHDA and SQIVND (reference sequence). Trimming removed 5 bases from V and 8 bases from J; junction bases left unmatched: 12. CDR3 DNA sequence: TGTGCCAGTAGTCCGTACAGGGGACCTAGGGATGAGCAGTTCTTC. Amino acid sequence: CASSPYRGPRDEQFF. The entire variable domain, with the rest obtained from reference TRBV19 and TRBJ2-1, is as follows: DGGITQSPKYLFRKEGQNVTLSCEQNLNHDAMYWYRQDPGQGLRLIYYSQIVNDFQKGDIAEGYSVSREKKESFPLTVTSAQKNPTAFYLCASSPYRGPRDEQFFGPGTRLTVL.

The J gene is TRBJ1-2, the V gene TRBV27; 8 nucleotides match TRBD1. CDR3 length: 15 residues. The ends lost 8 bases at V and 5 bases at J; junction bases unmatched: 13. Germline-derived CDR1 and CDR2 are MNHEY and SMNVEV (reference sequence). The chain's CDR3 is CASSNPGTGKYGYTF. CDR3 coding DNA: TGTGCCAGCTCTAACCCCGGGACAGGCAAATATGGCTACACCTTC.

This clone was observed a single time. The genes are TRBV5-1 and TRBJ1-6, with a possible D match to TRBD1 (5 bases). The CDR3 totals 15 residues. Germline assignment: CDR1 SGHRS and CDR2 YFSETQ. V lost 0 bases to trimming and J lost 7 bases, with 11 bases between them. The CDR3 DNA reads TGCGCCAGCAGCTTGGTTGCAGGGATAAATTCACCCCTCCACTTT. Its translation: CASSLVAGINSPLHF.

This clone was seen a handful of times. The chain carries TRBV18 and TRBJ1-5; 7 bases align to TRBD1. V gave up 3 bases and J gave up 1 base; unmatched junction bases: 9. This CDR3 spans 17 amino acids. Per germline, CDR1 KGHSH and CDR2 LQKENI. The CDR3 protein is CASSPATGLRSNQPQHF. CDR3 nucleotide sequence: TGTGCCAGCTCACCGGCGACAGGGCTGAGGAGCAATCAGCCCCAGCATTTT.

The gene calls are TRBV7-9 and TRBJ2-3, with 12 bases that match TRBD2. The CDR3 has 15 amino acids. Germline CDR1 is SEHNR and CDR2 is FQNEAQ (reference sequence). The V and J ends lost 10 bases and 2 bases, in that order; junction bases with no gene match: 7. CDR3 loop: CAIERLAGVTDTQYF. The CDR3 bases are TGTGCCATCGAACGACTAGCGGGGGTCACAGATACGCAGTATTTT.